The 21 T cell receptor beta chains in this list originate from one sample, sequenced in a study of shared clonotypes between healthy human individuals. The data were produced by immunoSEQ multiplex PCR, yet TCRdb's version contains in-frame clones alone and is incomplete. The sample consists of 2,100,000 or so clones, around 95% of them appearing once. Material: naive CD4+ T cells sorted from blood. Indicated subset: CD45RA+ positively selected. The origin of the receptors is a man in his late teens or twenties in good health.

A note on this clone: The identical CDR3 is also encoded by other nucleotide sequences in the sample. The chain recombines TRBV7-2 with TRBJ2-5; D unclear. Germline CDR1 and CDR2: SGHTA and FQGNSA. Trimming stripped 1 base from V and 4 bases from J, with 7 bases between. CDR3 size: 13 residues. The DNA of the CDR3 is TGTGCCAGCAGCTTAGAAGGGCGAGAGACCCAGTACTTC. Encoded protein: CASSLEGRETQYF.

This chain links TRBV4-1 with TRBJ2-1; TRBD2 matches at 10 bases. The CDR3 sequence is 20 residues long. V dropped 0 bases and J dropped 4; count of bases not matched to a gene: 15. Germline V gives CDR1 MGHRA, CDR2 YSYEKL. The CDR3 nucleotides read TGCGCCAGCAGCCAAGACACCGGTTCCAGCGGGAGGGCAGGTTACAATGAGCAGTTCTTC. Encoded protein: CASSQDTGSSGRAGYNEQFF.

The chain couples TRBV2 to TRBJ1-1; D is uncertain. Deletions cut 5 bases from V and 4 bases from J, with 8 bases between. Germline V gene lookup returns CDR1 SNHLY and CDR2 FYNNEI. CDR3 size: 12 residues. The CDR3 nucleotides are TGTGCCAGCAGTTTGGAGGGCACTGAAGCTTTCTTT. Protein: CASSLEGTEAFF.

The rearrangement links TRBV4-3 to TRBJ2-3, with TRBD2 matching over 8 bases. Germline CDR1 and CDR2: LGHNA and YSLEER. V was clipped by 4 bases and J by 0 bases; unmatched bases: 9. The CDR3 spans 17 residues. This CDR3 reads CASSPGPSGSSTDTQYF. For the CDR3, the DNA is TGCGCCAGCAGCCCTGGGCCTAGCGGGTCTAGCACAGATACGCAGTATTTT.

The rearrangement links TRBV7-2 to TRBJ2-5, with D possibly being TRBD1 (5 bases). Germline assignment: CDR1 SGHTA and CDR2 FQGNSA. V was pared by 5 bases and J by 7 bases, with 17 bases between. The CDR3 is 14 residues long. The CDR3 loop is CASSIGRAQATQYF. The CDR3 DNA reads TGTGCCAGCAGCATTGGCAGGGCCCAGGCGACCCAGTACTTC.

This chain connects TRBV6-6 to TRBJ2-7; 7 nucleotides line up with TRBD1. V was clipped by 8 bases and J by 2 bases; unmatched bases: 9. Germline V CDR1 and CDR2: MNHNY, SVGAGI (reference sequence). The CDR3 loop spans 14 amino acids. In DNA, the CDR3 is TGTGCCAGCGGATTGGGACAGACGGCCTACGAGCAGTACTTC. This encodes CASGLGQTAYEQYF.

J is TRBJ1-5 and V is TRBV6-5; 8 bases are shared with TRBD1. This CDR3 is 15 amino acids long. J was trimmed by 7 bases and V by 6 bases; bases with no gene match: 11. CDR1 and CDR2 from the germline V gene are MNHEY and SVGAGI. In DNA form, the CDR3 reads TGTGCCAGCAGGCTCTCAGGGGGCGCGTGGCAGCCCCAGCATTTT. Its translation is CASRLSGGAWQPQHF.

V gene TRBV7-2 combines with J gene TRBJ2-7, with 10 nucleotides matching TRBD2. After removal of 1 base from V and 6 bases from J, the junction contained 3 bases not matched to a gene. The CDR3 runs 14 residues. Germline assignment: CDR1 SGHTA and CDR2 FQGNSA. The CDR3 sequence: CASSLEGLATEQYF. CDR3 in DNA: TGTGCCAGCAGCTTAGAGGGACTAGCGACCGAGCAGTACTTC. The variable domain in full, completed from reference TRBV7-2 and TRBJ2-7, reads GAGVSQSPSNKVTEKGKDVELRCDPISGHTALYWYRQSLGQGLEFLIYFQGNSAPDKSGLPSDRFSAERTGGSVSTLTIQRTQQEDSAVYLCASSLEGLATEQYFGPGTRLTVT.

This clone was seen just once. The chain is built from TRBV5-1 and TRBJ1-6, with unresolved D. Germline CDR1 SGHRS, CDR2 YFSETQ. Trimming shortened V by 1 base and J by 10 bases, and 15 bases separated the two germline ends. CDR3 length: 15 amino acids. DNA for the CDR3: TGCGCCAGCAGCTTGCCGTTGGGTCTCGGCTCACCCCTCCACTTT. This codes for CASSLPLGLGSPLHF.

This chain links TRBV23-1 with TRBJ2-2; D gene uncertain. Being an ORF, TRBV23-1 has a function that is uncertain. This CDR3 has 16 residues. The germline V and J ends were trimmed by 6 bases and 6 bases, with 20 bases remaining between them. The CDR3 protein is CASSRLTVGIPGELFF. The CDR3 DNA is TGCGCCAGCAGCCGCCTCACGGTGGGCATCCCCGGGGAGCTGTTTTTT.

The CDR3 DNA reads TGTGCCAGCAGCTTAACAGCGGGCCACTACAATGAGCAGTTCTTC. Protein product: CASSLTAGHYNEQFF. V gene TRBV7-9 combines with J gene TRBJ2-1; a possible D gene is TRBD2 (6 bases). V was clipped by 2 bases and J by 3 bases, with 11 bases between them. The CDR3 consists of 15 residues. Germline CDR1 is SEHNR and CDR2 is FQNEAQ (reference sequence).

With respect to this clone: Compared with germline, one end of the junction differs, possibly owing to a read error. CDR3 sequence: CAWIPGSKYGYTF. The CDR3 DNA reads as TGTGCCTGGATCCCGGGGTCTAAGTATGGCTACACCTTC. This chain uses TRBV30 with TRBJ1-2, with D unresolved. CDR1 and CDR2 (germline): GTSNPN, SVGIG (reference sequence). The CDR3 length is 13 residues.

This chain uses TRBV12-2 with TRBJ1-1; the tabulated D call, TRBD1, remains unverified against the DNA. TRBV12-2 is given as a pseudogene. The CDR3 is 15 residues long. CDR3 nucleotide sequence: TGTGCAAGTCGCCTACAGGACAGGCGCATTGGGAAAGCTTTCTTT. Encoded protein: CASRLQDRRIGKAFF.

V gene TRBV7-2 combines with J gene TRBJ2-2; 7 positions agree with TRBD2. The CDR3 spans 16 residues. The junction had 3 bases not matched to a gene; V was cut back by 2 bases and J by 0 bases. The germline V gene encodes CDR1 SGHTA and CDR2 FQGNSA. The CDR3, as DNA: TGTGCCAGCAGCTTATCTAGCGGCGCGAACACCGGGGAGCTGTTTTTT. It translates to CASSLSSGANTGELFF.

The chain uses TRBV2 and TRBJ1-5; TRBD1 might be the D (6 bases). This CDR3 is 13 amino acids long. V gave up 3 bases and J gave up 5 bases, with 8 bases separating them. Per germline, CDR1 SNHLY and CDR2 FYNNEI. The CDR3 sequence: CASSEGGHQPQHF. CDR3 in DNA: TGTGCCAGCAGTGAGGGGGGCCATCAGCCCCAGCATTTT. Together with reference TRBV2 and TRBJ1-5, the CDR3 gives the full variable domain: EPEVTQTPSHQVTQMGQEVILRCVPISNHLYFYWYRQILGQKVEFLVSFYNNEISEKSEIFDDQFSVERPDGSNFTLKIRSTKLEDSAMYFCASSEGGHQPQHFGDGTRLSIL.

V gene TRBV4-2 combines with J gene TRBJ2-7; D remains unclear. CDR1 LGHNA and CDR2 YNFKEQ come from the germline V gene. The CDR3 covers 14 residues. The germline V and J ends were trimmed by 5 bases and 1 base, with 12 bases remaining between them. The CDR3 region has the DNA TGTGCCAGCAGCTTTTCAGGAGCTTCCTACGAGCAGTACTTC. This sequence encodes CASSFSGASYEQYF.

This chain's CDR3 is CASRTPGGEQYF. Here the CDR3 DNA reads TGTGCCAGCAGGACCCCCGGGGGGGAGCAGTACTTC. The V and J genes are TRBV27 and TRBJ2-7; TRBD2 matches 7 bases. Germline V gene data show CDR1 as MNHEY and CDR2 as SMNVEV (reference sequence). Unmatched junction bases numbered 6, after V lost 6 bases and J lost 7 bases. There are 12 residues in the CDR3.

The chain uses TRBV28 and TRBJ1-3; D uncertain. The CDR3 has 15 amino acids. Trimming pared 5 bases from V and 0 bases from J, leaving 11 bases between. The V gene's germline CDR1 is MDHEN and CDR2 SYDVKM. The CDR3 DNA reads as TGTGCCAGCAGTCTCGGAGACCGCTCTGGAAACACCATATATTTT. Amino acids: CASSLGDRSGNTIYF.

The chain is built from TRBV10-1 and TRBJ2-5, with 12 positions matching TRBD1. Looked up from germline, CDR1 is WNHNN and CDR2 is SYGVQD (reference sequence). CDR3 length equals 15 residues. V was pared by 6 bases and J by 5 bases, with 7 bases of the junction left unmatched. CDR3 in amino acids: CASRGQGAEVETQYF. CDR3 DNA: TGCGCCAGCAGGGGACAGGGGGCGGAGGTGGAGACCCAGTACTTC.

This chain links TRBV30 with TRBJ2-6; the D is unclear. Germline CDR1 reads GTSNPN; CDR2 reads SVGIG (reference sequence). Trimming stripped 4 bases from V and 0 bases from J, with 13 bases between. CDR3 length: 16 amino acids. The CDR3 DNA is TGTGCCTGGACCGTTAAATGGTCCTCTGGGGCCAACGTCCTGACTTTC. Translation gives CAWTVKWSSGANVLTF.

CDR3 protein: CASSQGASGSGTDTQYF. CDR3 DNA sequence: TGCGCCAGCAGCCAAGGGGCTAGCGGGAGCGGAACAGATACGCAGTATTTT. The chain combines TRBV4-3 with TRBJ2-3, with 10 bases aligning to TRBD2. CDR1 is LGHNA, CDR2 YSLEER, per germline. J gave up 3 bases and V 1 base, and 7 bases lay outside the gene matches. This CDR3 has 17 amino acids.